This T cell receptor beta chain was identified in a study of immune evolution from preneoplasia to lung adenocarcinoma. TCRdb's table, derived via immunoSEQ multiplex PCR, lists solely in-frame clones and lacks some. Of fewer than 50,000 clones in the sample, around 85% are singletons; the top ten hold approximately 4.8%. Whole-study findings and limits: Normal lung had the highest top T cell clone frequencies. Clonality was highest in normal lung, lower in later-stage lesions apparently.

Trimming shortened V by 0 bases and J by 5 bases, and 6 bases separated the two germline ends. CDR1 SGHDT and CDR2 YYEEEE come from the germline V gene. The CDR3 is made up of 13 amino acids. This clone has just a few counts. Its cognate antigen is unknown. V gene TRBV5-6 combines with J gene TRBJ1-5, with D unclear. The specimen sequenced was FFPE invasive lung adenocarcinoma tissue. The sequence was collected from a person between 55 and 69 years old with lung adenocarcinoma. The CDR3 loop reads CASSLGPDQPQHF. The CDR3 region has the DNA TGTGCCAGCAGCTTGGGTCCCGATCAGCCCCAGCATTTT. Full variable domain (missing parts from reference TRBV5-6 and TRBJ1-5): DAGVTQSPTHLIKTRGQQVTLRCSPKSGHDTVSWYQQALGQGPQFIFQYYEEEERQRGNFPDRFSGHQFPNYSSELNVNALLLGDSALYLCASSLGPDQPQHFGDGTRLSIL.